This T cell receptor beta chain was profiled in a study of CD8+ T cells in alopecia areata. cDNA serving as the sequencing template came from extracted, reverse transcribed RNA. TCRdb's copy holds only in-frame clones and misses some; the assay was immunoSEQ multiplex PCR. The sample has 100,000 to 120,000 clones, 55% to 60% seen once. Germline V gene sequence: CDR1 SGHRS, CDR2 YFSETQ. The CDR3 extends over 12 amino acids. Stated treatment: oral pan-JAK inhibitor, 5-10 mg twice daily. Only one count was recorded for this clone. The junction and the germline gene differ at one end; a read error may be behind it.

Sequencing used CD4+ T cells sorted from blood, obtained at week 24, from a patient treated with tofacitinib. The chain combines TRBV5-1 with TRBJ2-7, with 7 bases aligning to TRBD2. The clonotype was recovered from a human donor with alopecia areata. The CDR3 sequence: CASSLERGLSSW. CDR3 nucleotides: TGCGCCAGCAGCTTGGAGCGGGGACTGAGTTCTTGG.